One and the same sample provided the 11 T cell receptor beta chains below, sequenced in a study of T cell clonality in common variable immunodeficiency. The protocol was immunoSEQ multiplex PCR, while the TCRdb copy is restricted to in-frame clones and leaves out a portion. The counts give 30,000 to 40,000 clones, none of them seen only once; roughly 3.6% is held by the top ten. The material sequenced was peripheral blood mononuclear cells. These receptors were taken from a person aged 18 to 75 in good health.

Concerning this clone itself: At one end the junction does not follow the germline gene, possibly because of a read error. The read comes to an end 3 residues before the CDR3 does, leaving the germline J gene to fill in the end. The gene calls are TRBV7-9 and TRBJ1-1, with 8 bases lining up with TRBD1. The CDR3 is 13 residues long. Germline CDR1 SEHNR, CDR2 FQNEAQ (reference sequence). The sequenced part of the CDR3 DNA is TGTTCCAGCAGATCTCGGGACAGGTCGGCC. Its translation: CSSRSRDRSA. In full, the CDR3 is CSSRSRDRSAAFF.

This clone appeared many times. The read finishes 3 residues shy of the CDR3 end, and the germline J gene is used to complete it. The chain employs TRBV29-1 and TRBJ2-5, with 8 bases aligning to TRBD2. Trimming took 5 bases from V and 1 from J; bases not matched to a gene: 3. The CDR3 runs 13 residues. Germline V gene sequence: CDR1 SQVTM, CDR2 ANQGSEA. This chain's CDR3 is CSVTGGGQETQYF. CDR3 bases read: TGCAGCGTTACGGGAGGGGGCCAAGAGACC.

In its sample, this clone was seen many times. The sequenced CDR3 bases are TGTGCCACCAGCAGCGAGGACAGGGGACCCAATCAGCCC. The encoded protein is CATSSEDRGPNQP. The entire CDR3 protein reads CATSSEDRGPNQPQHF. This chain joins TRBV15 and TRBJ1-5, with 9 bases identical to TRBD1. The read terminates 3 residues ahead of where the CDR3 ends, so the germline J gene completes it. CDR3 size: 16 residues. Germline V gene lookup returns CDR1 LNHNV and CDR2 YYDKDF (reference sequence). V gave up 3 bases and J gave up 3 bases; unmatched junction bases: 6.

This clone was detected a few times. The CDR3 end falls 3 residues outside the read, so it is completed with the germline J gene. The rearrangement joins TRBV7-3 to TRBJ2-7; a weak D match, TRBD1 (6 bases). CDR3 length equals 13 residues. CDR1 and CDR2 from the germline V gene are SGHTA and FQGTGA. Trimming shortened V by 5 bases and J by 6 bases, and 14 bases separated the two germline ends. CDR3 DNA (partial): TGTGCCAGCAGCCTAGCAAGGGACACCGAG. It codes for CASSLARDTE. The whole CDR3 protein is CASSLARDTEQYF.

This clone was found many times. The read stops 3 residues short of the end of the CDR3; the missing end is completed from the germline J gene. The genes are TRBV7-6 and TRBJ1-2, with no clear D. CDR1 and CDR2 (germline): SGHVS, FNYEAQ. The CDR3 spans 16 residues. With 5 bases removed from V and 5 bases from J, the gap between germline ends came to 21 bases. Partial CDR3 DNA: TGTGCCAGCAGCCCCACTGAGGACTCGGGTCTATATGGC. This gives the protein CASSPTEDSGLYG. The full CDR3 reads CASSPTEDSGLYGYTF.

This clone was seen many times. CDR3 in amino acids: CASSLGSYAFSFNEKLFF. The sequenced part of the CDR3 DNA is TGTGCCAGCAGCTTAGGGTCCTACGCCTTTTCCTTTAATGAAAAA. The J gene is TRBJ1-4, the V gene TRBV7-8, with D hard to call. The read ends 3 residues shy of where the CDR3 ends; the end is completed using the germline J gene. The CDR3 contains 18 residues. CDR1 is SGHVS, CDR2 FQNEAQ, per germline. V gave up 1 base and J gave up 4 bases, with 19 bases separating them.

This clone was seen ten or more times. The DNA read from the CDR3 is TGTGCCAGCAGCTTAGCGGGGACAGTCGAAGAGACC. This codes for CASSLAGTVEET. The whole CDR3 is CASSLAGTVEETQYF. V gene TRBV11-3 combines with J gene TRBJ2-5, with TRBD1 identical over 7 bases. The CDR3 extends 3 residues past the end of the read, so its final part is completed from the germline J gene. This CDR3 is built from 15 residues. In germline, CDR1 is SGHNT, CDR2 YENEEA. Germline trimming cut 1 base from V and 3 bases from J; bases unmatched to any gene: 5.

CDR3 sequence reads: CASSRTSGGETQYF. The covered CDR3 bases are TGTGCCAGCAGCCGGACTAGCGGGGGTGAGACG. This chain joins TRBV7-6 and TRBJ2-3; 13 nucleotides line up with TRBD2. The read terminates 3 residues before the CDR3 end, so the remaining end is supplied by the germline J gene. Per germline, CDR1 SGHVS and CDR2 FNYEAQ. There are 14 residues in the CDR3.

This clone was seen repeatedly, ten times or more. The CDR3 end lies 3 residues beyond the end of the read and is filled in from the germline J gene. The chain joins TRBV5-1 to TRBJ2-3; tentatively, D is TRBD1 or TRBD2 (6 bases each). Germline CDR1 is SGHRS and CDR2 is YFSETQ. V shed 5 bases and J shed 2 bases, with 9 bases lying between them. The CDR3 loop spans 13 amino acids. This chain's CDR3 is CASRRDNTDTQYF. Incomplete CDR3 DNA: TGCGCCAGCAGGCGGGACAACACAGATACG.

This clone was detected ten times or more. With the read ending 3 residues before the CDR3 end, the germline J gene is used to fill in that end. The chain links TRBV5-4 to TRBJ2-4; D is possibly TRBD1 (6 bases). Germline V lookup: CDR1 SGHNT, CDR2 YYREEE (reference sequence). The V end lost 0 bases, the J end lost 8 bases, and 9 bases lay between the germline ends. CDR3 length equals 13 residues. The DNA read from the CDR3 is TGTGCCAGCAGCTTGGACAGGGAAGACATT. This sequence encodes CASSLDREDI. The complete CDR3 reads CASSLDREDIQYF. The full variable domain, rest sourced from reference TRBV5-4 and TRBJ2-4, is ETGVTQSPTHLIKTRGQQVTLRCSSQSGHNTVSWYQQALGQGPQFIFQYYREEENGRGNFPPRFSGLQFPNYSSELNVNALELDDSALYLCASSLDREDIQYFGAGTRLSVL.

This clone was recorded many times. The read ends 3 residues before the CDR3 terminus; that terminus is restored from the germline J gene. The J gene is TRBJ1-4, the V gene TRBV29-1; weak D call: TRBD1 (6 bases). This CDR3 comprises 14 residues. Germline V gives CDR1 SQVTM, CDR2 ANQGSEA. The V and J ends lost 6 bases and 0 bases respectively, with 11 bases between them. CDR3 sequence reads: CSVGQSSTNEKLFF. The sequenced CDR3 bases are TGCAGCGTCGGACAGAGCTCAACTAATGAAAAA.